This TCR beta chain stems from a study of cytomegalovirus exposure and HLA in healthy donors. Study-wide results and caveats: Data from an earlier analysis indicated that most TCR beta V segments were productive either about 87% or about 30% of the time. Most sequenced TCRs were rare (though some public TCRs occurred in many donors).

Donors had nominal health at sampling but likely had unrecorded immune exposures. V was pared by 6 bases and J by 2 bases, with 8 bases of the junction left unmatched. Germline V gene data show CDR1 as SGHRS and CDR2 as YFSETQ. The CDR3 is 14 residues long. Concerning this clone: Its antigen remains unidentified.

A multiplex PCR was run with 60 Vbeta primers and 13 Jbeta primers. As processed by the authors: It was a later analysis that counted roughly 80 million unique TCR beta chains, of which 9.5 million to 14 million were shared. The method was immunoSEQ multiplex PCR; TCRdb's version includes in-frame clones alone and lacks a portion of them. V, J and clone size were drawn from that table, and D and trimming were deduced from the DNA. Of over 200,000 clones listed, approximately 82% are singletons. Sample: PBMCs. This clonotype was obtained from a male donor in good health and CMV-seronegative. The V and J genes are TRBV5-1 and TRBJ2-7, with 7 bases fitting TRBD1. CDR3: CASTRTGDTYEQYF. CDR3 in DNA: TGCGCCAGCACCCGGACAGGAGATACCTACGAGCAGTACTTC.